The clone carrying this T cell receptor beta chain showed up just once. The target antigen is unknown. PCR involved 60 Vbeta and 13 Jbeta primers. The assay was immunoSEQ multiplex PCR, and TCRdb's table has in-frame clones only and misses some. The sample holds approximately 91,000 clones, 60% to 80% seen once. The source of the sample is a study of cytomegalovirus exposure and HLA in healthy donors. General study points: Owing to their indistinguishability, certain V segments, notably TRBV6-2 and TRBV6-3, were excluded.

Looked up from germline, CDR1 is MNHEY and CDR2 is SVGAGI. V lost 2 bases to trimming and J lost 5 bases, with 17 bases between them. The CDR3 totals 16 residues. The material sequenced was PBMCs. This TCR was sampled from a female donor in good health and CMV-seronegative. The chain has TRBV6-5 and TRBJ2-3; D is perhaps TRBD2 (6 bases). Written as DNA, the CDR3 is TGTGCCAGCAGTTACGGGGCGGGGCGGAGGGGAGATACGCAGTATTTT. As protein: CASSYGAGRRGDTQYF.